The 12 T cell receptor beta chains listed next were all sequenced from one sample in a study of blood T cell repertoires in COVID-19. TCRdb's table, derived via immunoSEQ multiplex PCR, lists solely in-frame clones and lacks some. Here the sample spans 250,000 or so clones, 80% to 95% being singletons. The material sequenced was peripheral blood. The receptor set was obtained from a man between 25 and 39 years old with COVID-19, enrolled during active disease.

This rearrangement joins TRBV25-1 to TRBJ2-7; D may be TRBD1 (6 bases). The CDR3 consists of 14 residues. Between the trimmed V and J ends, which lost 2 bases and 0 bases, there was a span of 8 bases. CDR1 is MGHDK, CDR2 SYGVNS, per germline. This CDR3 reads CASSEGQLSYEQYF. The CDR3 DNA follows: TGTGCCAGCAGTGAAGGACAGCTCTCCTACGAGCAGTACTTC.

V gene TRBV12-3 or TRBV12-4 combines with J gene TRBJ2-7, with D maybe TRBD1 (6 bases). V gave up 3 bases and J gave up 2 bases, with 8 bases separating them. The CDR3 is 13 amino acids. This chain's CDR3 is CASSLGATYEQYF. Here the CDR3 DNA reads TGTGCCAGCAGTTTGGGGGCCACCTACGAGCAGTACTTC.

The J gene is TRBJ2-1, the V gene TRBV7-9, with D possibly matching TRBD1 (6 bases). Trimming cost V 8 bases and J 0 bases, with 20 bases left between them. Germline V lookup: CDR1 SEHNR, CDR2 FQNEAQ (reference sequence). The CDR3 covers 17 residues. The CDR3 bases are TGTGCCAGCGAGCAAGGGTGGCAGGGGAGCTCCTACAATGAGCAGTTCTTC. Translation: CASEQGWQGSSYNEQFF.

The chain links TRBV18 to TRBJ2-7; TRBD1 might be the D (6 bases). Trimming cost V 2 bases and J 3 bases, with 14 bases left between them. The CDR3 sequence is 15 residues long. Germline CDR1 and CDR2: KGHSH and LQKENI. CDR3 DNA sequence: TGTGCCAGCTCACCAATGCAGGGGAGTTTCTACGAGCAGTACTTC. It yields the protein CASSPMQGSFYEQYF. Full variable domain (rest looked up from reference TRBV18 and TRBJ2-7): NAGVMQNPRHLVRRRGQEARLRCSPMKGHSHVYWYRQLPEEGLKFMVYLQKENIIDESGMPKERFSAEFPKEGPSILRIQQVVRGDSAAYFCASSPMQGSFYEQYFGPGTRLTVT.

The chain combines TRBV5-6 with TRBJ1-2, with 7 nucleotides matching TRBD1. Unmatched junction bases numbered 11, after V lost 4 bases and J lost 2 bases. The CDR3 spans 16 residues. Germline V gene data show CDR1 as SGHDT and CDR2 as YYEEEE. In DNA, the CDR3 is TGTGCCAGCAGCCCCCGGGACAGACTGTCCAACTATGGCTACACCTTC. As protein: CASSPRDRLSNYGYTF.

This chain joins TRBV11-3 and TRBJ1-5; D call uncertain. Germline lookup yields CDR1 SGHNT and CDR2 YENEEA. V was shortened by 3 bases and J by 0 bases, with 12 bases between the two germline ends. The CDR3 length is 16 residues. As DNA, the CDR3 is TGTGCCAGCAGCTTTAGAACAGAGAATAGCAATCAGCCCCAGCATTTT. Its protein is CASSFRTENSNQPQHF.

The chain joins TRBV10-3 to TRBJ1-1; 7 nucleotides line up with TRBD1. Per germline, CDR1 ENHRY and CDR2 SYGVKD. V lost 6 bases, J lost 1 base, and 5 bases stayed unmatched. The CDR3 length is 14 residues. The CDR3 DNA reads TGTGCCATCAGCCCGAGGGGGCGGAACACTGAAGCTTTCTTT. As protein: CAISPRGRNTEAFF.

The chain joins TRBV29-1 to TRBJ2-7; 10 bases fit TRBD2. The CDR3 spans 16 residues. After removal of 1 base from V and 6 bases from J, the junction contained 12 bases not matched to a gene. Germline loops: CDR1 SQVTM, CDR2 ANQGSEA. CDR3 DNA: TGCAGCGTTGAAGGATTGGCTAGCGGGGGAGTATTCGAGCAGTACTTC. It yields the protein CSVEGLASGGVFEQYF.

V is TRBV4-1 and J is TRBJ1-4; a possible D gene is TRBD1 (5 bases). CDR1 and CDR2 (germline): MGHRA, YSYEKL. Between the trimmed V and J ends, which lost 4 bases and 0 bases, there was a span of 12 bases. There are 16 residues in the CDR3. The CDR3 DNA follows: TGCGCCAGCAGCCTCGTGGGGGGGGCAACTAATGAAAAACTGTTTTTT. It encodes CASSLVGGATNEKLFF.

The rearrangement links TRBV2 to TRBJ1-5; possible D gene TRBD1, 5 bases. The germline V gene has CDR1 SNHLY and CDR2 FYNNEI. Trimming removed 3 bases at V and 3 bases at J, with 9 bases between. This CDR3 has 14 residues. The CDR3 loop reads CASSEGGFNQPQHF. DNA of the CDR3: TGTGCCAGCAGTGAGGGGGGATTCAATCAGCCCCAGCATTTT.

This clone was detected only once. The rearrangement joins TRBV5-1 to TRBJ2-5; tentatively, D is TRBD2 (5 bases). V shed 4 bases and J shed 2 bases, with 12 bases lying between them. From germline, CDR1 is SGHRS and CDR2 YFSETQ. The CDR3 has 14 amino acids. The CDR3 bases are TGCGCCAGCAGCCTCCGGGGTAAGCAAGAGACCCAGTACTTC. Translation gives CASSLRGKQETQYF.

The chain uses TRBV5-4 and TRBJ1-1; unclear D gene. The CDR3 totals 14 residues. CDR1 is SGHNT and CDR2 is YYREEE in the germline V gene (reference sequence). V was trimmed by 0 bases and J by 4 bases, leaving 10 bases between them. Here the CDR3 reads CASSLGVGVTEAFF. In nucleotides, the CDR3 is TGTGCCAGCAGCTTGGGGGTCGGGGTCACTGAAGCTTTCTTT.